The next 14 T cell receptor beta chains were all read from a single sample in a study of blood T cells in healthy people across ages. Together with a sample-barcoded 5' primer, a J-beta primer mix was included in a second PCR lasting roughly 6 to 12 cycles. TCRdb called the 5' RACE reads again in MiXCR, with one record for every CDR3 protein. The top ten clones hold 25% to 35% of a sample with roughly 700,000 distinct CDR3 sequences, about 52% of them seen once. Sequencing was carried out using blood. Receptors were obtained from a woman in her sixties in good health.

DNA of the CDR3: TGTGCCAGCAGCTTCGGCCCCGGGACACTCTACGAGCAGTACTTC. It yields the protein CASSFGPGTLYEQYF. The chain has TRBV11-2 and TRBJ2-7, with a possible D match to TRBD1 (6 bases). This CDR3 comprises 15 residues. Trimming cost V 3 bases and J 3 bases, with 15 bases left between them. The germline gives CDR1 SGHAT, CDR2 FQNNGV.

This clonotype appeared many times. The rearrangement uses TRBV7-6 and TRBJ2-7, with D perhaps matching TRBD1 (5 bases). Trimming cost V 6 bases and J 5 bases, with 20 bases left between them. The CDR3 consists of 15 residues. The germline V gene has CDR1 SGHVS and CDR2 FNYEAQ. CDR3 sequence reads: CASSFPPPGSDEQYF. In DNA, the CDR3 is TGTGCCAGCAGTTTCCCCCCCCCAGGGTCTGACGAGCAGTACTTC.

This clonotype has more than one count but fewer than ten. The rearrangement links TRBV10-3 to TRBJ2-5, with 7 nucleotides matching TRBD1. The CDR3 is 13 amino acids. With V trimmed by 6 bases and J by 2 bases, 3 bases remained unmatched. Germline CDR1 and CDR2: ENHRY and SYGVKD. The CDR3 bases are TGTGCCATCAGCGACAGGGTACAAGAGACCCAGTACTTC. This gives the protein CAISDRVQETQYF.

This CDR3 reads CASSVGVPGQTNYEQYF. The DNA for the CDR3 is TGTGCCAGCAGCGTAGGGGTCCCGGGACAAACTAACTACGAGCAGTACTTC. The chain joins TRBV9 to TRBJ2-7, with D tentatively TRBD1 (6 bases). Germline CDR1 and CDR2: SGDLS and YYNGEE. CDR3 length equals 17 residues. Trimming left V 0 bases short and J 3 bases short, with 19 bases between.

There are a few counts of this clonotype. The rearrangement uses TRBV7-2 and TRBJ2-1, with TRBD2 matching 8 bases. There are 15 residues in the CDR3. Germline V gene data show CDR1 as SGHTA and CDR2 as FQGNSA. Germline trimming cut 8 bases from V and 1 base from J; bases unmatched to any gene: 7. The CDR3 sequence: CASWAGGNSYNEQFF. Written as DNA, the CDR3 is TGTGCCAGCTGGGCGGGAGGTAATTCCTACAATGAGCAGTTCTTC.

This clonotype has just a few counts. The gene calls are TRBV4-3 and TRBJ2-7; no clear D gene. The CDR3 loop spans 16 amino acids. The V end lost 0 bases, the J end lost 0 bases, and 12 bases lay between the germline ends. Germline lookup yields CDR1 LGHNA and CDR2 YSLEER. Written as DNA, the CDR3 is TGCGCCAGCAGCCAAGATCTTAGGGTTAGCTCCTACGAGCAGTACTTC. It codes for CASSQDLRVSSYEQYF.

The chain recombines TRBV4-2 with TRBJ2-1; TRBD2 aligns across 12 bases. V was clipped by 3 bases and J by 4 bases; unmatched bases: 4. There are 16 residues in the CDR3. From germline, CDR1 is LGHNA and CDR2 YNFKEQ. The CDR3 protein is CASSHLAGGPYNEQFF. CDR3 DNA sequence: TGTGCCAGCAGCCACCTAGCGGGGGGGCCTTACAATGAGCAGTTCTTC.

With respect to this clonotype: Compared with germline, one end of the junction differs, possibly owing to a read error. V and J are TRBV27 and TRBJ2-1; 12 bases line up with TRBD2. CDR1 is MNHEY and CDR2 is SMNVEV in the germline V gene (reference sequence). The CDR3 is made up of 17 amino acids. The CDR3 loop reads CVSRPRPGLAGYNEQFF. DNA for the CDR3: TGTGTCAGCCGTCCGAGGCCCGGACTAGCGGGATACAATGAGCAGTTCTTC.

This chain links TRBV29-1 with TRBJ1-3, with D unresolved. The CDR3 covers 13 residues. Germline CDR1 and CDR2: SQVTM and ANQGSEA. Trimming removed 0 bases from V and 2 bases from J, with 5 bases in between. The CDR3 DNA reads TGCAGCGTTGAAGAGGCAGCTGGAAACACCATATATTTT. This encodes CSVEEAAGNTIYF.

This sequence joins TRBV7-9 and TRBJ1-2; maybe TRBD1 (5 bases). Germline V gives CDR1 SEHNR, CDR2 FQNEAQ (reference sequence). V lost 7 bases and J 6 bases, leaving 12 bases between the germline ends. The CDR3 is 12 residues long. This CDR3 reads CASTKGVDGYTF. CDR3 coding DNA: TGTGCCAGCACCAAAGGGGTGGATGGCTACACCTTC.

This chain joins TRBV20-1 and TRBJ2-3, with TRBD1 matching 8 bases. The CDR3 consists of 16 residues. The V and J ends lost 2 bases and 5 bases, in that order; junction bases with no gene match: 12. Germline CDR1 DFQATT, CDR2 SNEGSKA (reference sequence). The CDR3 is CSARPRTGSSGDTQYF. The CDR3 DNA sequence: TGCAGTGCTAGACCCCGGACAGGGTCTTCTGGAGATACGCAGTATTTT.

The chain carries TRBV15 and TRBJ2-7; 7 bases are a match to TRBD1. CDR3 length: 14 residues. CDR1 LNHNV and CDR2 YYDKDF come from the germline V gene (reference sequence). The V gene end was trimmed by 6 bases and the J gene end by 1 base; junction bases not matched to a gene: 6. DNA of the CDR3: TGTGCCACCAGACCGCGGACAGGTTCCTACGAGCAGTACTTC. Translating it yields CATRPRTGSYEQYF.

The chain is built from TRBV5-1 and TRBJ2-7; 13 bases are a match to TRBD2. The assigned J gene may be wrong: the sequence end matches TRBJ2-5 better. Germline loops: CDR1 SGHRS, CDR2 YFSETQ. The CDR3 covers 16 residues. The CDR3 region is CASSPPGTSGTKTQYF. The CDR3, as DNA: TGCGCCAGCAGCCCCCCCGGGACTAGCGGGACGAAGACCCAGTACTTC.

In its sample, this clonotype was seen a few times. The chain carries TRBV27 and TRBJ2-2; 8 bases agree with TRBD2. Per the germline V gene, CDR1 is MNHEY and CDR2 is SMNVEV (reference sequence). CDR3 length equals 15 residues. The trim removed 6 bases at V and 1 base at J, leaving 4 bases unmatched. DNA for the CDR3: TGTGCCAGCAGATCGGGGGGGCTGAACACCGGGGAGCTGTTTTTT. Translated, it gives CASRSGGLNTGELFF.